The entry that follows covers one T cell receptor (beta chain) sequence. The same CDR3 arises from other DNA sequences in this sample as well. The sample belongs to a study of blood T cell repertoires in COVID-19. For the study at large: The United States, Italy and Spain supplied acute and convalescent COVID-19 samples. From T cells, B-cell-depleted T cells, or PBMCs came the material, which was cDNA or gDNA.

CDR1 SGHTA and CDR2 FQGNSA come from the germline V gene. The CDR3 loop spans 15 amino acids. The junction had 2 bases not matched to a gene; V was cut back by 0 bases and J by 4 bases. Participant age was roughly 18 to 89 years, and participants resided in around 24 US areas. Cohort 3 recovered donors had two negative PCRs, clearance, or symptom resolution. Produced via immunoSEQ multiplex PCR; TCRdb's table is partial and in-frame only. The sample has 330,000 or so clones; more than 85% are singletons. Sequenced input: PBMCs or T cells enriched from blood (not recorded which). The sequence derives from a woman aged 25 to 39 who had recovered from COVID-19. The V and J genes are TRBV7-2 and TRBJ1-3, with 8 bases that match TRBD1. The chain's CDR3 is CASSLARGLGNTIYF. CDR3 coding DNA: TGTGCCAGCAGCTTAGCCAGGGGGCTCGGAAACACCATATATTTT.